This TCR beta chain was identified in a study of blood T cell repertoires in COVID-19. Sequencing was performed with immunoSEQ multiplex PCR; in TCRdb, only in-frame clones are kept and a portion is missing. The table lists 140,000 to 150,000 clones, around nine tenths of them singletons. V lost 2 bases to trimming and J lost 5 bases; unmatched junction nucleotides: 2. Germline-derived CDR1 and CDR2 are LGHDT and YNNKEL (reference sequence). CDR3 length: 14 amino acids. The sequencing input was PBMCs or T cells enriched from blood (not recorded which). The gene calls are TRBV3-1 (or the pseudogene TRBV3-2) and TRBJ2-5; 10 positions agree with TRBD2. This clonotype was sampled from a woman aged 25 to 39 with acute COVID-19. The CDR3 DNA reads TGTGCCAGCAGCCAACTAGCGGGAGAGGAGACCCAGTACTTC. As protein: CASSQLAGEETQYF.